The 27 T cell receptor beta chains below come from one sample, sequenced in a study of shared T cell receptors in the human thymus. The method was immunoSEQ multiplex PCR; TCRdb's version includes in-frame clones alone and lacks a portion of them. This table holds roughly 560,000 clones, more than 75% found once. These records were also assigned to another study, of human thymus T cells.

Sequenced material: thymocytes. The receptors were gathered from a boy under two years old with a congenital heart defect.

The V and J genes are TRBV15 and TRBJ2-1; 10 nucleotides agree with TRBD2. CDR1 is LNHNV and CDR2 is YYDKDF in the germline V gene (reference sequence). The junction had 11 bases not matched to a gene; V was cut back by 3 bases and J by 0 bases. The CDR3 runs to 19 residues. The CDR3 reads CATSRGGLAESSSYNEQFF. CDR3 coding DNA: TGTGCCACCAGCAGGGGAGGACTAGCGGAATCCAGCTCCTACAATGAGCAGTTCTTC.

The chain links TRBV27 to TRBJ1-5, with D uncertain. Trimming removed 2 bases from V and 4 bases from J, with 12 bases in between. Per the germline V gene, CDR1 is MNHEY and CDR2 is SMNVEV (reference sequence). The CDR3 runs 15 residues. The CDR3 DNA follows: TGTGCCAGCAGTTTAAGTCAGGCCCTAAATCAGCCCCAGCATTTT. Translated, it gives CASSLSQALNQPQHF.

The V call is TRBV7-9, the J call TRBJ2-7; TRBD2 matches at 12 bases. Germline trimming cut 1 base from V and 6 bases from J; bases unmatched to any gene: 4. The CDR3 consists of 15 residues. CDR1 is SEHNR, CDR2 FQNEAQ, per germline (reference sequence). CDR3 coding DNA: TGTGCCAGCAGCTTAGGACTAGCGGGAGAGGGCGAGCAGTACTTC. This translates into CASSLGLAGEGEQYF.

The chain employs TRBV21-1 and TRBJ2-7; the table's D gene call, TRBD2, was not cross checked with the DNA. TRBV21-1 is described as a pseudogene. The CDR3 covers 16 residues. The CDR3 DNA sequence: TGTGCCAGCAGCAAAACCCCTAGCGCTCGTTCCTACGAGCAGTACTTC. It encodes CASSKTPSARSYEQYF.

In DNA form, the CDR3 reads TGTGCCAGTAGTCAGGGGACAGGTATTCAGTACTTC. The encoded protein is CASSQGTGIQYF. This chain uses TRBV19 with TRBJ2-4; 8 positions agree with TRBD1. The CDR3 covers 12 residues. Germline lookup yields CDR1 LNHDA and CDR2 SQIVND (reference sequence). The V gene end was trimmed by 5 bases and the J gene end by 10 bases; junction bases not matched to a gene: 4.

V gene TRBV7-4 combines with J gene TRBJ1-1; no definite D call. From germline, CDR1 is SGHVT and CDR2 SQSDAQ. The CDR3 covers 14 residues. With 5 bases removed from V and 4 bases from J, the gap between germline ends came to 14 bases. DNA for the CDR3: TGTGCCAGCAGCCCCTTAGACACATCCACTGAAGCTTTCTTT. Amino acids: CASSPLDTSTEAFF.

This clone was recorded a few times. CDR3 nucleotides: TGTGCCAGCAGGGAGCGGGAGAGGGGGAATGAGCAGTTCTTC. It specifies CASRERERGNEQFF. The genes are TRBV2 and TRBJ2-1; TRBD2 matches 8 bases. CDR1 and CDR2 (germline): SNHLY, FYNNEI. V shed 6 bases, J shed 7 bases, and the junction held 8 bases outside the gene matches. The CDR3 length is 14 residues.

The rearrangement joins TRBV6-1 to TRBJ2-1; 7 positions match TRBD1. Per the germline V gene, CDR1 is MNHNS and CDR2 is SASEGT. The J segment lost 5 bases and the V segment lost 4 bases, leaving 11 bases of the junction unmatched. CDR3 length: 16 amino acids. The CDR3: CASSGHRQGWNNEQFF. The CDR3 nucleotides read TGTGCCAGCAGTGGCCATCGACAGGGCTGGAACAATGAGCAGTTCTTC.

On this clone itself: In the same sample, other DNA sequences code for this CDR3. The gene calls are TRBV5-6 and TRBJ2-7; 8 bases are a match to TRBD1. This CDR3 has 14 residues. The V gene's germline CDR1 is SGHDT and CDR2 YYEEEE. Trimming took 0 bases from V and 7 from J; bases not matched to a gene: 6. In nucleotides, the CDR3 is TGTGCCAGCAGCTTGGGACAGGGGAGAGGGGAGCAGTACTTC. Protein product: CASSLGQGRGEQYF.

This sequence joins TRBV18 and TRBJ1-2; D possibly corresponds to TRBD1 (5 bases). The CDR3 has 17 residues. The germline CDR1 and CDR2 sequences are KGHSH and LQKENI. V was shortened by 2 bases and J by 0 bases, with 16 bases between the two germline ends. In nucleotides, the CDR3 is TGTGCCAGCTCACCATTCCCGGGGGATCATCCTAACTATGGCTACACCTTC. Encoded protein: CASSPFPGDHPNYGYTF.

The chain couples TRBV6-1 to TRBJ2-7; 8 bases agree with TRBD1. Losses at the gene ends were 6 bases for V and 0 bases for J; bases not matched to a gene: 4. CDR3 length equals 14 residues. Germline V lookup: CDR1 MNHNS, CDR2 SASEGT. The CDR3 spells CASRDRVSSYEQYF. CDR3 nucleotides: TGTGCCAGCAGGGACAGGGTTAGCTCCTACGAGCAGTACTTC.

This chain joins TRBV5-4 and TRBJ2-1, with 10 bases aligning to TRBD2. The V segment lost 4 bases and the J segment 1 base; nucleotides outside the gene matches: 5. The germline V gene has CDR1 SGHNT and CDR2 YYREEE (reference sequence). The CDR3 spans 16 residues. The DNA for the CDR3 is TGTGCCAGCAGCCCAGCGGGAGGGCCGTCCTACAATGAGCAGTTCTTC. Its translation: CASSPAGGPSYNEQFF.

The chain links TRBV5-4 to TRBJ1-5; D perhaps matches TRBD1 (5 bases). Germline-derived CDR1 and CDR2 are SGHNT and YYREEE (reference sequence). The germline V and J ends were trimmed by 1 base and 4 bases, with 9 bases remaining between them. The CDR3 contains 14 residues. CDR3 protein: CASSLLGDNQPQHF. DNA for the CDR3: TGTGCCAGCAGCTTGTTAGGGGATAATCAGCCCCAGCATTTT.

The gene calls are TRBV7-8 and TRBJ1-4, with 10 bases that match TRBD1. From germline, CDR1 is SGHVS and CDR2 FQNEAQ. CDR3 size: 20 residues. Germline trimming cut 4 bases from V and 7 bases from J; bases unmatched to any gene: 21. The CDR3 nucleotides read TGTGCCAGCAGCTCTCTCAAACCCGACAGGGGGCCCAAGAGGATTGAAAAACTGTTTTTT. As protein: CASSSLKPDRGPKRIEKLFF.

This clone appeared a few times. The CDR3 loop reads CASSQAARRQGANEQFF. CDR3 DNA: TGTGCCAGCAGCCAAGCGGCCCGGCGACAGGGTGCGAATGAGCAGTTCTTC. This chain links TRBV14 with TRBJ2-1; 7 nucleotides match TRBD1. The CDR3 is 17 amino acids. The germline V gene encodes CDR1 SGHDN and CDR2 FVKESK. V lost 1 base to trimming and J lost 7 bases; unmatched junction nucleotides: 13.

The chain links TRBV2 to TRBJ2-1, with 15 bases matching TRBD2. Per the germline V gene, CDR1 is SNHLY and CDR2 is FYNNEI. Germline trimming cut 6 bases from V and 7 bases from J; bases unmatched to any gene: 7. The CDR3 contains 16 residues. CDR3 sequence reads: CASRGVGTSGRNEQFF. The CDR3 DNA sequence: TGTGCCAGCAGAGGGGTTGGGACTAGCGGGAGGAATGAGCAGTTCTTC.

This chain connects TRBV2 to TRBJ2-2; TRBD2 might be the D (7 bases). V lost 5 bases, J lost 3 bases, and 31 bases lay in between. The germline gives CDR1 SNHLY, CDR2 FYNNEI. The CDR3 has 21 residues. As DNA, the CDR3 is TGTGCCAGCAGTCAATCCCCCACCGGGGGGCGCATAAGCGAGTACACCGGGGAGCTGTTTTTT. It specifies CASSQSPTGGRISEYTGELFF.

This clone came up a few times. The rearrangement links TRBV2 to TRBJ2-7; a weak D match, TRBD2 (5 bases). Looked up from germline, CDR1 is SNHLY and CDR2 is FYNNEI. This CDR3 is 13 amino acids long. The V end was cut by 6 bases, the J end by 2 bases, with 11 bases between. The chain's CDR3 is CASRGRSTYEQYF. CDR3 DNA sequence: TGTGCCAGCAGAGGGAGAAGTACCTACGAGCAGTACTTC.

V is TRBV27 and J is TRBJ2-7; maybe TRBD1 (5 bases). Per germline, CDR1 MNHEY and CDR2 SMNVEV (reference sequence). V dropped 0 bases and J dropped 5 bases, with 8 bases sitting between them. The CDR3 loop spans 13 amino acids. The DNA for the CDR3 is TGTGCCAGCAGTTTATCGTGGGGCCACGAGCAGTACTTC. Translation gives CASSLSWGHEQYF.

The rearrangement joins TRBV25-1 to TRBJ2-7; the match to TRBD1 covers 10 bases. With 3 bases clipped from V and 3 bases from J, the junction kept 8 bases outside the gene matches. This CDR3 spans 16 amino acids. Germline CDR1 and CDR2: MGHDK and SYGVNS. CDR3 amino acids: CASSEGRTGGHYEQYF. CDR3 in DNA: TGTGCCAGCAGTGAGGGAAGGACAGGGGGACACTACGAGCAGTACTTC.

The chain links TRBV4-3 to TRBJ2-7; TRBD2 agrees at 11 bases. The junction had 13 bases not matched to a gene; V was cut back by 0 bases and J by 0 bases. The CDR3 spans 20 residues. Germline V gene sequence: CDR1 LGHNA, CDR2 YSLEER. The DNA of the CDR3 is TGCGCCAGCAGCCAAGAGGAAATCACTAGCGGGAGTGCTTACTCCTACGAGCAGTACTTC. Amino acid sequence: CASSQEEITSGSAYSYEQYF.

There are a few counts of this clone. V is TRBV5-1 and J is TRBJ2-5, with D perhaps matching TRBD1 (6 bases). Looked up from germline, CDR1 is SGHRS and CDR2 is YFSETQ. The CDR3 is 15 residues long. Trimming took off 0 bases at V and 2 bases at J, with 11 bases between the two ends. The CDR3 sequence is CASSLDRVEQETQYF. CDR3 nucleotides: TGCGCCAGCAGCTTGGACAGGGTCGAGCAAGAGACCCAGTACTTC.

J is TRBJ1-5 and V is TRBV28; TRBD1 aligns across 8 bases. Germline CDR1 and CDR2: MDHEN and SYDVKM. The CDR3 contains 14 residues. The junction had 10 bases not matched to a gene; V was cut back by 11 bases and J by 4 bases. In DNA form, the CDR3 reads TGTGCCGCTTGGGGCCGGACAGGGAATCAGCCCCAGCATTTT. Translation: CAAWGRTGNQPQHF.

J is TRBJ1-1 and V is TRBV7-9; TRBD1 is a possible D gene (5 bases). Trimming took off 5 bases at V and 1 base at J, with 17 bases between the two ends. CDR1 is SEHNR, CDR2 FQNEAQ, per germline (reference sequence). This CDR3 has 16 residues. The CDR3 DNA is TGTGCCAGCAGCCCTATAGGGGCAGATAAGAACACTGAAGCTTTCTTT. Protein product: CASSPIGADKNTEAFF.

This chain uses TRBV4-1 with TRBJ2-3; D is undetermined. This CDR3 is built from 15 residues. The germline V and J ends were trimmed by 1 base and 12 bases, with 20 bases remaining between them. The germline CDR1 and CDR2 sequences are MGHRA and YSYEKL. The CDR3 DNA is TGCGCCAGCAGCCAAGGGGCTCCGCCAACTCCCTCCCAGTATTTT. Translating it yields CASSQGAPPTPSQYF.

This clone came up once. This chain connects TRBV9 to TRBJ2-7; 7 positions match TRBD1. The ends lost 3 bases at V and 4 bases at J; junction bases unmatched: 7. The germline gives CDR1 SGDLS, CDR2 YYNGEE. There are 14 residues in the CDR3. CDR3 bases: TGTGCCAGCAGCGCCCCTGGACAGGAGTACGAGCAGTACTTC. Translated: CASSAPGQEYEQYF. The full variable domain, its missing parts supplied by reference TRBV9 and TRBJ2-7, is DSGVTQTPKHLITATGQRVTLRCSPRSGDLSVYWYQQSLDQGLQFLIQYYNGEERAKGNILERFSAQQFPDLHSELNLSSLELGDSALYFCASSAPGQEYEQYFGPGTRLTVT.

V is TRBV11-2 and J is TRBJ2-3; D remains ambiguous. The V end was cut by 4 bases, the J end by 2 bases, with 13 bases between. This CDR3 is 15 amino acids long. Germline V lookup: CDR1 SGHAT, CDR2 FQNNGV. The CDR3 region is CASSSLPGLTDTQYF. CDR3 bases: TGTGCCAGCAGCTCCCTTCCGGGTCTCACAGATACGCAGTATTTT.